This entry features one T cell receptor beta chain sequence. Its antigen is undetermined. This entry comes from a study of cytomegalovirus exposure and HLA in healthy donors. Study-level results: An analysis done earlier found most TCR beta V segments productive about 87% or about 30% of the time.

It was with 60 Vbeta and 13 Jbeta primers that the PCR ran. The protocol was immunoSEQ multiplex PCR, while the TCRdb copy is restricted to in-frame clones and leaves out a portion. The data contain about 160,000 clones, 60% to 70% of them singletons. Specimen: PBMCs. This TCR was recovered from a woman aged 60 to 75 in good health and CMV-seropositive.

CDR3 nucleotide sequence: TGTGCCAGCAGACTAACCCGGGACACCGGGGAGCTGTTTTTT. This codes for CASRLTRDTGELFF. The chain has TRBV7-2 and TRBJ2-2; the D is unclear. The CDR3 consists of 14 residues. Germline CDR1 reads SGHTA; CDR2 reads FQGNSA. Trimming took 6 bases from V and 3 from J, leaving 11 bases between them.